The 32 T cell receptor beta chains below all came from one sample that was sequenced in a study of blood T cell repertoires in COVID-19. Method: immunoSEQ multiplex PCR; TCRdb's copy keeps in-frame clones and lacks some. This sample carries some 60,000 clones, around 83% of them seen once, and the ten largest clones take approximately 3.4%. Sequencing used peripheral blood. These TCRs come from a woman aged 80 or over with acute or convalescent COVID-19.

The chain is built from TRBV30 and TRBJ1-2; no clear D. The CDR3 covers 15 residues. Trimming left V 0 bases short and J 7 bases short, with 18 bases between. The germline V gene has CDR1 GTSNPN and CDR2 SVGIG (reference sequence). DNA for the CDR3: TGTGCCTGGAGTGTACAAGCAGGACTTTCGAGTGGCTACACCTTC. This encodes CAWSVQAGLSSGYTF.

The chain joins TRBV6-5 to TRBJ1-2; 8 nucleotides agree with TRBD1. Unmatched junction bases numbered 9, after V lost 5 bases and J lost 4 bases. Per germline, CDR1 MNHEY and CDR2 SVGAGI. The CDR3 contains 15 residues. The CDR3 DNA reads TGTGCCAGCAGTCCTTGGACAGGGAGATTCTATGGCTACACCTTC. Protein: CASSPWTGRFYGYTF.

The chain is built from TRBV29-1 and TRBJ2-1; 7 bases line up with TRBD2. CDR3 length equals 15 residues. With V trimmed by 3 bases and J by 6 bases, 11 bases remained unmatched. CDR1 and CDR2 (germline): SQVTM, ANQGSEA. Here the CDR3 reads CSVEPRTRSANEQFF. Here the CDR3 DNA reads TGCAGCGTTGAGCCTCGGACTAGAAGTGCCAATGAGCAGTTCTTC.

The V call is TRBV29-1, the J call TRBJ1-4; D unclear. Trimming removed 4 bases from V and 0 bases from J, with 6 bases in between. Germline V CDR1 and CDR2: SQVTM, ANQGSEA. This CDR3 is 13 amino acids long. CDR3 DNA: TGCAGCGTTGGGGCAGCAACTAATGAAAAACTGTTTTTT. Translation gives CSVGAATNEKLFF.

V is TRBV11-1 and J is TRBJ1-2, with TRBD1 as a possible D gene (6 bases). CDR1 is SGHAT, CDR2 FQDESV, per germline (reference sequence). The V and J ends lost 5 bases and 5 bases respectively, with 12 bases between them. This CDR3 spans 13 amino acids. CDR3 sequence: CASSAGTRYGYTF. The CDR3 nucleotides read TGTGCCAGCAGCGCCGGGACACGTTATGGCTACACCTTC.

The chain uses TRBV6-5 and TRBJ1-2; 8 nucleotides agree with TRBD1. Losses at the gene ends were 6 bases for V and 5 bases for J; bases not matched to a gene: 11. CDR3 length: 15 residues. Looked up from germline, CDR1 is MNHEY and CDR2 is SVGAGI. The chain's CDR3 is CASRPTGAYSYGYTF. The CDR3, as DNA: TGTGCCAGCAGGCCGACAGGGGCCTATTCGTATGGCTACACCTTC.

V is TRBV6-2 or TRBV6-3 and J is TRBJ1-1; D may be TRBD1 (5 bases). Germline lookup yields CDR1 MNHEY and CDR2 SVGEGT. The CDR3 is 16 residues long. Trimming left V 0 bases short and J 6 bases short, with 17 bases between. The CDR3 region is CASSYSKGRGGSEAFF. CDR3 nucleotide sequence: TGTGCCAGCAGTTACTCGAAGGGAAGGGGCGGATCTGAAGCTTTCTTT.

The chain is built from TRBV6-4 and TRBJ1-5; possible D gene TRBD1, 5 bases. Germline values: CDR1 MRHNA, CDR2 SNTAGT. Trimming cost V 7 bases and J 7 bases, with 17 bases left between them. The CDR3 runs 14 residues. CDR3 loop: CASNFGGRGQPQHF. CDR3 DNA: TGTGCCAGCAACTTCGGGGGGAGAGGGCAGCCCCAGCATTTT.

V gene TRBV4-1 combines with J gene TRBJ2-7; 9 bases match TRBD1. This CDR3 has 21 amino acids. Trimming at V came to 2 bases and at J to 2 bases, leaving 22 bases not matched to a gene. Germline loops: CDR1 MGHRA, CDR2 YSYEKL. CDR3 region: CASSQIGQGSFRLGNTYEQYF. The CDR3 DNA reads TGCGCCAGCAGCCAAATTGGACAGGGGAGTTTCCGACTAGGGAACACCTACGAGCAGTACTTC.

CDR3 nucleotide sequence: TGTGCCTGGAGTGTTTTCGGGGCGGGACTTGGGAACATTCAGTACTTC. Encoded protein: CAWSVFGAGLGNIQYF. The rearrangement joins TRBV30 to TRBJ2-4, with D possibly matching TRBD2 (6 bases). The CDR3 totals 16 residues. The V gene's germline CDR1 is GTSNPN and CDR2 SVGIG (reference sequence). Trimming stripped 0 bases from V and 7 bases from J, with 19 bases between.

This chain connects TRBV30 to TRBJ2-3; D uncertain. The CDR3 totals 12 residues. The V and J ends lost 7 bases and 4 bases respectively, with 12 bases between them. Per the germline V gene, CDR1 is GTSNPN and CDR2 is SVGIG (reference sequence). The CDR3 protein is CAFSRGPDTQYF. CDR3 bases: TGTGCCTTTTCTCGCGGCCCAGATACGCAGTATTTT.

V usage is TRBV2 and J usage is TRBJ1-2; D is undetermined. CDR1 is SNHLY and CDR2 is FYNNEI in the germline V gene. V gave up 6 bases and J gave up 4 bases, with 12 bases separating them. The CDR3 sequence is 13 residues long. This chain's CDR3 is CASSHAVRYGYTF. The DNA for the CDR3 is TGTGCCAGCAGCCACGCAGTCCGCTATGGCTACACCTTC.

This clone was seen once. The chain joins TRBV7-2 to TRBJ2-2, with 14 positions matching TRBD2. CDR3 length: 17 amino acids. V lost 5 bases to trimming and J lost 5 bases; unmatched junction nucleotides: 7. The germline V gene has CDR1 SGHTA and CDR2 FQGNSA. In DNA, the CDR3 is TGTGCCAGCAGCCCCGGACTAGCGGGGGGCCTAACCGGGGAGCTGTTTTTT. Protein: CASSPGLAGGLTGELFF.

The V and J genes are TRBV5-6 and TRBJ2-3; 10 bases line up with TRBD2. This CDR3 has 14 amino acids. The V gene's germline CDR1 is SGHDT and CDR2 YYEEEE. V shed 4 bases and J 4 bases; nucleotides not matched to a gene: 3. The CDR3 region is CASSPAGGSDTQYF. DNA for the CDR3: TGTGCCAGCAGCCCAGCGGGAGGGTCAGATACGCAGTATTTT. The full variable domain, with the rest looked up from reference TRBV5-6 and TRBJ2-3, is DAGVTQSPTHLIKTRGQQVTLRCSPKSGHDTVSWYQQALGQGPQFIFQYYEEEERQRGNFPDRFSGHQFPNYSSELNVNALLLGDSALYLCASSPAGGSDTQYFGPGTRLTVL.

This clone was observed once. This chain connects TRBV2 to TRBJ2-5, with 9 bases that match TRBD1. Germline-derived CDR1 and CDR2 are SNHLY and FYNNEI. The CDR3 totals 14 residues. V lost 6 bases, J lost 6 bases, and 8 bases stayed unmatched. The CDR3 reads CASSETTGGKTQYF. The CDR3 nucleotides are TGTGCCAGCAGCGAAACGACAGGGGGGAAGACCCAGTACTTC.

This clone has just a few counts. The chain joins TRBV4-3 to TRBJ2-4, with 12 positions matching TRBD2. The CDR3 has 17 residues. Germline trimming cut 2 bases from V and 8 bases from J; bases unmatched to any gene: 10. CDR1 LGHNA and CDR2 YSLEER come from the germline V gene. CDR3 amino acids: CASSQQALAGGVDIQYF. The DNA of the CDR3 is TGCGCCAGCAGCCAACAAGCCCTAGCGGGGGGGGTAGACATTCAGTACTTC.

The CDR3 sequence is CATSRGGTSGKVEQFF. CDR3 DNA: TGTGCCACCAGCAGAGGGGGGACTAGCGGGAAGGTTGAGCAGTTCTTC. The chain combines TRBV15 with TRBJ2-1, with TRBD2 matching 13 bases. V lost 1 base, J lost 9 bases, and 6 bases stayed unmatched. Germline CDR1 LNHNV, CDR2 YYDKDF (reference sequence). The CDR3 consists of 16 residues.

The V call is TRBV13, the J call TRBJ2-3, with 11 nucleotides matching TRBD2. V dropped 6 bases and J dropped 4; count of bases not matched to a gene: 6. The CDR3 loop spans 15 amino acids. Germline assignment: CDR1 PRHDT and CDR2 FYEKMQ (reference sequence). CDR3 nucleotides: TGTGCCAGCAGATATAGCGGGGGGGCTCCAGATACGCAGTATTTT. Translation gives CASRYSGGAPDTQYF. Full variable domain (rest looked up from reference TRBV13 and TRBJ2-3): AAGVIQSPRHLIKEKRETATLKCYPIPRHDTVYWYQQGPGQDPQFLISFYEKMQSDKGSIPDRFSAQQFSDYHSELNMSSLELGDSALYFCASRYSGGAPDTQYFGPGTRLTVL.

There are a few counts of this clone. J is TRBJ1-2 and V is TRBV19; D is possibly TRBD1 (6 bases). Germline values: CDR1 LNHDA, CDR2 SQIVND (reference sequence). Trimming left V 5 bases short and J 12 bases short, with 19 bases between. The CDR3 is 13 residues long. The CDR3 protein is CASSSIQGGGDTF. CDR3 bases: TGTGCCAGTAGTTCCATACAGGGCGGTGGTGACACCTTC.

The chain employs TRBV6-5 and TRBJ1-4; the D gene is possibly TRBD1 (5 bases). The CDR3 totals 13 residues. With 4 bases removed from V and 8 bases from J, the gap between germline ends came to 11 bases. Germline lookup yields CDR1 MNHEY and CDR2 SVGAGI. CDR3 sequence reads: CASSSAGGEKLFF. The CDR3, as DNA: TGTGCCAGCAGTTCGGCGGGGGGGGAAAAACTGTTTTTT.

The genes are TRBV4-3 and TRBJ2-2, with a possible D match to TRBD1 (5 bases). Trimming shortened V by 0 bases and J by 0 bases, and 17 bases separated the two germline ends. The CDR3 length is 19 residues. From germline, CDR1 is LGHNA and CDR2 YSLEER. CDR3 bases: TGCGCCAGCAGCCAAGATCCCTTTGGGGCCGCGACGAACACCGGGGAGCTGTTTTTT. This gives the protein CASSQDPFGAATNTGELFF.

This chain joins TRBV29-1 and TRBJ1-1; 9 nucleotides line up with TRBD1. CDR1 SQVTM and CDR2 ANQGSEA come from the germline V gene. V gave up 0 bases and J gave up 0 bases; unmatched junction bases: 8. The CDR3 totals 17 residues. CDR3 nucleotides: TGCAGCGTTGAAGATGAGGGGACAGGGACCATGAACACTGAAGCTTTCTTT. Its translation is CSVEDEGTGTMNTEAFF.

This chain uses TRBV5-6 with TRBJ1-2, with 8 bases fitting TRBD1. The germline V gene encodes CDR1 SGHDT and CDR2 YYEEEE. This CDR3 comprises 14 residues. The junction had 10 bases not matched to a gene; V was cut back by 4 bases and J by 8 bases. The CDR3 DNA is TGTGCCAGCAGCCTCGGAGGACAGGGAGGAGGCTACACCTTC. Its translation: CASSLGGQGGGYTF.

The chain carries TRBV14 and TRBJ2-3; 8 nucleotides match TRBD2. Germline-derived CDR1 and CDR2 are SGHDN and FVKESK. This CDR3 region has 15 residues. J lost 2 bases, V lost 4 bases, and 5 bases had no gene match. CDR3 amino acids: CASSRPGGYTDTQYF. In DNA form, the CDR3 reads TGTGCCAGCAGCCGCCCGGGAGGGTACACAGATACGCAGTATTTT.

The rearrangement joins TRBV2 to TRBJ1-2, with D unclear. The CDR3 extends over 8 amino acids. Trimming pared 7 bases from V and 8 bases from J, leaving 2 bases between. The germline V gene encodes CDR1 SNHLY and CDR2 FYNNEI. The CDR3 reads CASTGYTF. Written as DNA, the CDR3 is TGTGCCAGCACAGGCTACACCTTC.

This clone has a single count. J is TRBJ2-1 and V is TRBV29-1; a weak D match, TRBD1 (6 bases). Germline-derived CDR1 and CDR2 are SQVTM and ANQGSEA. V lost 7 bases and J lost 8, with 12 bases in between. The CDR3 spans 11 residues. The CDR3 here is CSADRIDEQFF. Written as DNA, the CDR3 is TGCAGCGCAGACAGGATCGATGAGCAGTTCTTC.

This clone was seen a few times. This CDR3 reads CASSGTGAYEQYF. In DNA, the CDR3 is TGTGCCAGCTCAGGGACAGGGGCCTACGAGCAGTACTTC. The chain employs TRBV18 and TRBJ2-7, with 10 bases fitting TRBD1. Trimming removed 5 bases from V and 2 bases from J; junction bases left unmatched: 0. There are 13 residues in the CDR3. Germline-derived CDR1 and CDR2 are KGHSH and LQKENI. Variable domain in full (rest from reference TRBV18 and TRBJ2-7): NAGVMQNPRHLVRRRGQEARLRCSPMKGHSHVYWYRQLPEEGLKFMVYLQKENIIDESGMPKERFSAEFPKEGPSILRIQQVVRGDSAAYFCASSGTGAYEQYFGPGTRLTVT.

This clone has just one count. The chain has TRBV5-4 and TRBJ1-3; 7 bases are shared with TRBD1. Germline trimming cut 4 bases from V and 0 bases from J; bases unmatched to any gene: 7. The CDR3 loop spans 16 amino acids. Germline V gene sequence: CDR1 SGHNT, CDR2 YYREEE (reference sequence). The CDR3 DNA reads TGTGCCAGCAGCGGAAAGGGACAGCACTCTGGAAACACCATATATTTT. Translated, it gives CASSGKGQHSGNTIYF.

CDR3: CSASRDMLSYEQYF. CDR3 coding DNA: TGCAGCGCCAGCCGGGACATGCTTTCCTACGAGCAGTACTTC. V is TRBV29-1 and J is TRBJ2-7; D possibly corresponds to TRBD1 (6 bases). Germline-derived CDR1 and CDR2 are SQVTM and ANQGSEA. V was pared by 7 bases and J by 1 base, with 17 bases between. CDR3 length equals 14 residues.

The gene calls are TRBV5-1 and TRBJ1-6; D uncertain. Looked up from germline, CDR1 is SGHRS and CDR2 is YFSETQ. The V end lost 2 bases, the J end lost 10 bases, and 13 bases lay between the germline ends. This CDR3 region has 14 residues. The CDR3, as DNA: TGCGCCAGCAGCTTCTCCCAGGAGGGATCACCCCTCCACTTT. It yields the protein CASSFSQEGSPLHF.

CDR3 coding DNA: TGTGCCAGCAGTTTCTCGGGACAGGGGGCGGGGGAGCAGTACTTC. It encodes CASSFSGQGAGEQYF. The chain joins TRBV6-6 to TRBJ2-7; TRBD1 matches at 12 bases. Germline assignment: CDR1 MNHNY and CDR2 SVGAGI (reference sequence). This CDR3 is built from 15 residues. The V and J ends lost 4 bases and 7 bases, in that order; junction bases with no gene match: 8.

The chain's CDR3 is CASSPFMGGETEAFF. The CDR3, as DNA: TGTGCCAGCAGCCCGTTTATGGGGGGTGAAACTGAAGCTTTCTTT. V gene TRBV3-1 (or the pseudogene TRBV3-2) combines with J gene TRBJ1-1, with a weak D call TRBD1 (5 bases). CDR1 is LGHDT, CDR2 YNNKEL, per germline (reference sequence). The length of the CDR3 is 15 residues. The V and J ends lost 4 bases and 5 bases respectively, with 17 bases between them.